The 8 T cell receptor beta chains below were found in one sample sequenced in a study of beta chain features in type 1 diabetes. General study results and limits: All four CD4+ subsets of Type 1 diabetes patients contained TCRB CDR3s that were moderately but significantly shorter.

All of the isolated RNA was reverse transcribed, so expressed TCRB transcripts were sequenced. Profiled with immunoSEQ multiplex PCR; TCRdb holds only in-frame clones, not every one. The sample shows 200,000 to 300,000 clones, around 9.9% of them seen only once. No antigen is known for these receptors. The specimen was naive CD4+ T cells from blood. Source of these receptors: a man aged 30 to 45 with type 1 diabetes.

In its sample, this clone was seen a few times. V gene TRBV7-2 combines with J gene TRBJ1-2, with TRBD1 as a possible D gene (5 bases). The CDR3 is 14 amino acids. With 1 base removed from V and 4 bases from J, the gap between germline ends came to 10 bases. CDR1 and CDR2 from the germline V gene are SGHTA and FQGNSA. The CDR3 is CASSLVREGYGYTF. As DNA, the CDR3 is TGTGCCAGCAGCTTAGTCAGGGAAGGCTATGGCTACACCTTC.

In the case of this clone: The junction departs from germline at one end; a sequencing error may be responsible. The rearrangement links TRBV19 to TRBJ1-2, with 8 positions matching TRBD1. The germline V gene encodes CDR1 LNHDA and CDR2 SQIVND (reference sequence). This CDR3 contains 13 residues. The CDR3 DNA reads TGTGCCAGTAGGACGTCCGGGACAGGTCCTCAAAACTTC. Protein sequence: CASRTSGTGPQNF.

The chain links TRBV6-6 to TRBJ2-5; 9 nucleotides agree with TRBD1. Germline CDR1 reads MNHNY; CDR2 reads SVGAGI (reference sequence). With V trimmed by 2 bases and J by 4 bases, 5 bases remained unmatched. The CDR3 sequence is 15 residues long. CDR3 region: CASSYPETGGETQYF. In nucleotides, the CDR3 is TGTGCCAGCAGTTACCCTGAGACAGGGGGAGAGACCCAGTACTTC.

This clone was seen more than once but under ten times. The chain uses TRBV19 and TRBJ1-5; D may be TRBD1 (5 bases). Trimming cost V 4 bases and J 6 bases, with 13 bases left between them. The length of the CDR3 is 14 residues. Germline V gives CDR1 LNHDA, CDR2 SQIVND (reference sequence). For the CDR3, the DNA is TGTGCCAGTAGTAGGGTTGGGGGGACTCAGCCCCAGCATTTT. It codes for CASSRVGGTQPQHF.

Only a few counts were recorded for this clone. The V and J genes are TRBV19 and TRBJ1-5; D is perhaps TRBD1 (6 bases). Germline CDR1 reads LNHDA; CDR2 reads SQIVND (reference sequence). V lost 0 bases and J 6 bases, leaving 12 bases between the germline ends. The CDR3 extends over 15 amino acids. CDR3 residues: CASSIERQGIQPQHF. In DNA, the CDR3 is TGTGCCAGTAGTATAGAGAGGCAGGGGATTCAGCCCCAGCATTTT.

This clone has more than one count but fewer than ten. The V and J genes are TRBV27 and TRBJ2-7; 7 bases fit TRBD1. Looked up from germline, CDR1 is MNHEY and CDR2 is SMNVEV (reference sequence). Germline trimming cut 5 bases from V and 4 bases from J; bases unmatched to any gene: 8. The CDR3 spans 14 residues. CDR3 amino acids: CASSPSTGPYEQYF. CDR3 nucleotide sequence: TGTGCCAGCAGTCCCTCGACAGGGCCGTACGAGCAGTACTTC.

The chain has TRBV29-1 and TRBJ1-6, with 9 bases matching TRBD1. The CDR3 is 13 residues long. CDR1 is SQVTM and CDR2 is ANQGSEA in the germline V gene. J lost 7 bases, V lost 6 bases, and 4 bases had no gene match. The CDR3 loop is CSVRDRENSPLHF. CDR3 sequence (DNA): TGCAGCGTACGGGACAGGGAAAATTCACCCCTCCACTTT.

The chain links TRBV11-2 to TRBJ1-1; D gene unclear. Germline CDR1 SGHAT, CDR2 FQNNGV. CDR3 size: 14 residues. The V and J ends lost 5 bases and 7 bases respectively, with 17 bases between them. In nucleotides, the CDR3 is TGTGCCAGCAGCCCGCGAGAGAGGGCCGATGAAGCTTTCTTT. Protein: CASSPRERADEAFF.